What follows is one TCR beta chain and its context. Its target is not known. This sample stems from a study of response to subunit inactivated influenza vaccine. Whole-study findings and limits: Seasonal influenza vaccination, on each occasion, was suggested by the authors to recruit few new T cells.

From the RT-PCR reads, TCRdb called clonotypes with MiXCR, one entry per CDR3 protein. The table records roughly 160,000 distinct CDR3 sequences, roughly a tenth of them present only once. The TCR sequence derives from a man between 50 and 75 years old who received an inactivated influenza vaccine. Sequenced here: CD8+ T cells sorted from PBMCs, sampled around 25 months after vaccination.

DNA of the CDR3: TGTGCCAGCAGCTCAAACCGACAGGGTAGACGCTACGAGCAGTACTTC. Its protein is CASSSNRQGRRYEQYF. The chain joins TRBV5-6 to TRBJ2-7; 7 bases are shared with TRBD1. The J segment lost 3 bases and the V segment lost 3 bases, leaving 12 bases of the junction unmatched. CDR3 size: 16 residues. Germline loops: CDR1 SGHDT, CDR2 YYEEEE.